Below are 20 T cell receptor beta chains sequenced from a single sample in a study of graft-versus-host responses after intestinal transplantation. Their antigens are not known. Sequencing was performed with immunoSEQ multiplex PCR; in TCRdb, only in-frame clones are kept and a portion is missing. Here the sample spans 80,000 to 95,000 clones, approximately 94% being singletons. The sample here was unstimulated CD8+ T cells sorted from spleen or lymph node cells, taken before intestinal transplant. The receptors stem from a human donor who received an intestinal transplant.

The chain recombines TRBV4-3 with TRBJ1-2; TRBD1 is a possible D gene (6 bases). Trimming cost V 1 base and J 3 bases, with 15 bases left between them. This CDR3 contains 16 residues. Germline V CDR1 and CDR2: LGHNA, YSLEER. The CDR3 sequence is CASSQGQLGHHYGYTF. CDR3 nucleotides: TGCGCCAGCAGCCAAGGACAACTGGGACATCACTATGGCTACACCTTC.

A remark on this clone: The sample holds other DNA sequences that translate to the same CDR3. This chain connects TRBV7-9 to TRBJ2-1, with 11 bases that match TRBD2. The J segment lost 5 bases and the V segment lost 2 bases, leaving 5 bases of the junction unmatched. Germline CDR1 is SEHNR and CDR2 is FQNEAQ (reference sequence). CDR3 size: 16 residues. The CDR3 DNA follows: TGTGCCAGCAGCTTACCGACTAGCGGGGTAGACAATGAGCAGTTCTTC. Encoded protein: CASSLPTSGVDNEQFF.

V usage is TRBV14 and J usage is TRBJ2-7, with 7 bases fitting TRBD1. The CDR3 is 14 residues long. Germline CDR1 and CDR2: SGHDN and FVKESK. V dropped 6 bases and J dropped 2; count of bases not matched to a gene: 7. The CDR3 spells CASSHRGSPYEQYF. CDR3 DNA sequence: TGTGCCAGCAGTCACAGGGGAAGCCCCTACGAGCAGTACTTC.

This clone was counted between two and nine times. The rearrangement joins TRBV6-6 to TRBJ1-3; no firm D call. The germline V gene encodes CDR1 MNHNY and CDR2 SVGAGI (reference sequence). This CDR3 contains 14 residues. Trimming removed 8 bases from V and 3 bases from J, with 14 bases in between. CDR3 sequence (DNA): TGTGCCAGCGGGGAGGACGCCGTTGGAAACACCATATATTTT. This translates into CASGEDAVGNTIYF.

This chain uses TRBV27 with TRBJ1-1, with no clear D. With 6 bases removed from V and 6 bases from J, the gap between germline ends came to 14 bases. Germline V CDR1 and CDR2: MNHEY, SMNVEV (reference sequence). This CDR3 region has 13 residues. CDR3 sequence reads: CASSDSLRPEAFF. The CDR3 DNA sequence: TGTGCCAGCAGCGACTCCCTTCGGCCTGAAGCTTTCTTT.

The chain links TRBV6-5 to TRBJ1-1; 7 bases line up with TRBD1. The germline V gene has CDR1 MNHEY and CDR2 SVGAGI. The CDR3 is 15 residues long. The J segment lost 4 bases and the V segment lost 4 bases, leaving 9 bases of the junction unmatched. The CDR3: CASSSVQGDGTEAFF. DNA for the CDR3: TGTGCCAGCAGTTCCGTCCAGGGGGACGGCACTGAAGCTTTCTTT.

CDR3 DNA sequence: TGTGCCAGCAGCGGACTCGCCGACAATGAGCAGTTCTTC. Its translation: CASSGLADNEQFF. The chain is built from TRBV9 and TRBJ2-1, with D uncertain. CDR1 is SGDLS and CDR2 is YYNGEE in the germline V gene. The ends were cut back, 3 bases at V and 5 bases at J, with 9 bases in the middle. The CDR3 extends over 13 amino acids.

The chain employs TRBV18 and TRBJ2-1; 10 nucleotides agree with TRBD1. The junction had 5 bases not matched to a gene; V was cut back by 4 bases and J by 5 bases. Germline CDR1 reads KGHSH; CDR2 reads LQKENI. The CDR3 runs 15 residues. CDR3 residues: CASSHSGQGNNEQFF. Written as DNA, the CDR3 is TGTGCCAGCTCACACTCGGGACAGGGGAACAATGAGCAGTTCTTC. The whole variable domain, filled in from reference TRBV18 and TRBJ2-1, reads NAGVMQNPRHLVRRRGQEARLRCSPMKGHSHVYWYRQLPEEGLKFMVYLQKENIIDESGMPKERFSAEFPKEGPSILRIQQVVRGDSAAYFCASSHSGQGNNEQFFGPGTRLTVL.

V and J are TRBV19 and TRBJ1-6; 10 bases are shared with TRBD1. The CDR3 loop spans 14 amino acids. Germline V CDR1 and CDR2: LNHDA, SQIVND (reference sequence). Losses at the gene ends were 7 bases for V and 9 bases for J; bases not matched to a gene: 6. The CDR3 spells CASKRTGGFSPLHF. As DNA, the CDR3 is TGTGCCAGTAAAAGGACAGGGGGATTTTCACCCCTCCACTTT.

The sample holds one count of this clone. The V gene is TRBV5-4, the J gene TRBJ2-3; 13 nucleotides match TRBD2. This CDR3 region has 15 residues. After removal of 4 bases from V and 5 bases from J, the junction contained 4 bases not matched to a gene. CDR1 SGHNT and CDR2 YYREEE come from the germline V gene (reference sequence). The CDR3 is CASSGTSGELDTQYF. In DNA form, the CDR3 reads TGTGCCAGCAGCGGGACTAGCGGGGAACTAGATACGCAGTATTTT.

Written as DNA, the CDR3 is TGTGCCAGCAGTTACTCGGGACAGAGCTCCTACGAGCAGTACTTC. It translates to CASSYSGQSSYEQYF. This chain connects TRBV6-5 to TRBJ2-7; 7 nucleotides agree with TRBD1. V lost 0 bases to trimming and J lost 0 bases; unmatched junction nucleotides: 2. Germline values: CDR1 MNHEY, CDR2 SVGAGI. CDR3 length: 15 residues.

V and J are TRBV9 and TRBJ1-2; 9 bases line up with TRBD1. The junction had 8 bases not matched to a gene; V was cut back by 4 bases and J by 4 bases. This CDR3 has 15 amino acids. Germline CDR1 is SGDLS and CDR2 is YYNGEE. The CDR3 loop reads CASSSRTGVPYGYTF. The CDR3 DNA is TGTGCCAGCAGCTCCCGGACAGGGGTCCCCTATGGCTACACCTTC.

The rearrangement joins TRBV11-2 to TRBJ1-2, with D possibly TRBD1 on 5 matching bases. The CDR3 sequence is 13 residues long. Germline lookup yields CDR1 SGHAT and CDR2 FQNNGV. Trimming removed 0 bases from V and 8 bases from J, with 10 bases in between. CDR3 bases: TGTGCCAGCAGCTTAGACCCAGGGTTCGGCTACACCTTC. Translated, it gives CASSLDPGFGYTF.

This clone has just a few counts. This chain connects TRBV29-1 to TRBJ1-1, with 9 nucleotides matching TRBD1. This CDR3 is built from 14 residues. Germline loops: CDR1 SQVTM, CDR2 ANQGSEA. J was trimmed by 2 bases and V by 7 bases; bases with no gene match: 8. The CDR3 sequence is CSEKRTGENTEAFF. As DNA, the CDR3 is TGCAGCGAGAAACGGACAGGGGAAAACACTGAAGCTTTCTTT. The full variable domain, with the rest looked up from reference TRBV29-1 and TRBJ1-1, is SAVISQKPSRDICQRGTSLTIQCQVDSQVTMMFWYRQQPGQSLTLIATANQGSEATYESGFVIDKFPISRPNLTFSTLTVSNMSPEDSSIYLCSEKRTGENTEAFFGQGTRLTVV.

V and J are TRBV2 and TRBJ2-7, with D maybe TRBD1 (6 bases). The CDR3 is 16 amino acids. CDR1 is SNHLY, CDR2 FYNNEI, per germline. V lost 4 bases and J lost 0, with 16 bases in between. This CDR3 reads CASSGADRTLSYEQYF. The CDR3 DNA sequence: TGTGCCAGCAGTGGAGCTGACAGGACACTCTCCTACGAGCAGTACTTC.

This chain connects TRBV4-3 to TRBJ1-1, with a tentative D call TRBD1 (5 bases). This CDR3 region has 16 residues. V gave up 4 bases and J gave up 4 bases, with 19 bases separating them. From germline, CDR1 is LGHNA and CDR2 YSLEER. The CDR3 spells CASSPEGWGGGTEAFF. The DNA of the CDR3 is TGCGCCAGCAGCCCTGAAGGTTGGGGCGGTGGCACTGAAGCTTTCTTT.

The chain is built from TRBV30 and TRBJ1-1, with D unresolved. V was clipped by 5 bases and J by 0 bases, with 7 bases between them. Germline loops: CDR1 GTSNPN, CDR2 SVGIG (reference sequence). There are 12 residues in the CDR3. CDR3 sequence (DNA): TGTGCCTGGCAGACACTGAACACTGAAGCTTTCTTT. Translating gives CAWQTLNTEAFF.

The chain has TRBV27 and TRBJ2-7; 7 nucleotides align to TRBD1. J was trimmed by 5 bases and V by 3 bases; bases with no gene match: 4. Germline CDR1 and CDR2: MNHEY and SMNVEV (reference sequence). The CDR3 sequence is 13 residues long. The CDR3 DNA sequence: TGTGCCAGCAGTTTTATACAGGGGCACGAGCAGTACTTC. Its protein product is CASSFIQGHEQYF.

This CDR3 is CASRLTGGLDEAFF. The DNA for the CDR3 is TGTGCCAGCAGACTGACAGGGGGCCTGGATGAAGCTTTCTTT. The chain uses TRBV27 and TRBJ1-1; TRBD1 agrees at 10 bases. The germline V gene encodes CDR1 MNHEY and CDR2 SMNVEV (reference sequence). J gave up 7 bases and V 6 bases, and 8 bases lay outside the gene matches. The CDR3 length is 14 residues.

This sequence joins TRBV18 and TRBJ1-2, with TRBD1 matching 11 bases. Looked up from germline, CDR1 is KGHSH and CDR2 is LQKENI. With 0 bases clipped from V and 6 bases from J, the junction kept 3 bases outside the gene matches. The CDR3 loop spans 15 amino acids. Here the CDR3 DNA reads TGTGCCAGCTCACCACCGTTGGGACAGGGGGATGGCTACACCTTC. Translation gives CASSPPLGQGDGYTF.